Each of the 29 T cell receptor beta chains below was sequenced from the same sample in a study of blood T cell repertoires in COVID-19 (dated by TCRdb to between 2020 and 2021). Receptors were amplified or captured by the immunoSEQ multiplex PCR assay. TCRdb limited this immuneACCESS table to in-frame rearrangements with V and J called. A share of clones is missing; checked studies link under half to unresolved V genes, and the rest is unexplained. Here the sample has about 140,000 clones; approximately 78% occur a single time. Approximately 4.1% of the sample is in the top ten clones. The sequenced sample was peripheral blood. Receptors were obtained from a woman aged 80 or over with acute or convalescent COVID-19.

The chain uses TRBV20-1 and TRBJ2-5; unclear D gene. With 3 bases removed from V and 9 bases from J, the gap between germline ends came to 11 bases. The CDR3 is 11 amino acids. Germline V gene lookup returns CDR1 DFQATT and CDR2 SNEGSKA (reference sequence). In DNA form, the CDR3 reads TGCAGTGCTAGCCTCCATGAGTCCCAGTACTTC. Its protein product is CSASLHESQYF.

The CDR3 is CARSYTGGTEQYF. The CDR3 nucleotides are TGTGCCCGCTCCTACACGGGGGGGACCGAGCAGTACTTC. This chain links TRBV5-3 with TRBJ2-7, with 8 positions matching TRBD2. TRBV5-3 counts as an open reading frame of uncertain function. V lost 10 bases and J lost 6; bases outside the gene matches: 12. This CDR3 has 13 residues.

This chain connects TRBV10-2 to TRBJ2-1; 7 bases are shared with TRBD2. The CDR3 has 15 residues. Germline lookup yields CDR1 WSHSY and CDR2 SAAADI. The ends lost 9 bases at V and 3 bases at J; junction bases unmatched: 11. The CDR3 DNA sequence: TGCGCCAGTGAGGGGCCTAGCGGATTCTACAATGAGCAGTTCTTC. Translated: CASEGPSGFYNEQFF.

The chain joins TRBV7-7 to TRBJ2-1; D is unresolved. With 5 bases removed from V and 5 bases from J, the gap between germline ends came to 25 bases. The CDR3 is 18 amino acids. The V gene's germline CDR1 is SSHAT and CDR2 FNYEAQ (reference sequence). The CDR3 spells CASSPLPPSTPRNNEQFF. The CDR3, as DNA: TGTGCCAGCAGCCCGCTCCCTCCCTCTACTCCGAGGAACAATGAGCAGTTCTTC. Using reference TRBV7-7 and TRBJ2-1 for the parts outside the CDR3, the full variable domain is GAGVSQSPRYKVTKRGQDVTLRCDPISSHATLYWYQQALGQGPEFLTYFNYEAQPDKSGLPSDRFSAERPEGSISTLTIQRTEQRDSAMYRCASSPLPPSTPRNNEQFFGPGTRLTVL.

The chain joins TRBV18 to TRBJ2-3; D unresolved. V was shortened by 4 bases and J by 2 bases, with 7 bases between the two germline ends. CDR1 and CDR2 from the germline V gene are KGHSH and LQKENI. The CDR3 spans 13 residues. The CDR3 bases are TGTGCCAGCTCACGCAGCGACACAGATACGCAGTATTTT. It yields the protein CASSRSDTDTQYF.

V usage is TRBV4-1 and J usage is TRBJ2-1; 7 nucleotides match TRBD1. Germline-derived CDR1 and CDR2 are MGHRA and YSYEKL. After removal of 1 base from V and 5 bases from J, the junction contained 8 bases not matched to a gene. The CDR3 sequence is 16 residues long. CDR3 region: CASSQGTGSAHNEQFF. For the CDR3, the DNA is TGCGCCAGCAGCCAAGGGACAGGTTCGGCCCACAATGAGCAGTTCTTC.

This clone was recorded once. The rearrangement links TRBV18 to TRBJ2-7, with TRBD1 matching over 10 bases. Germline-derived CDR1 and CDR2 are KGHSH and LQKENI. The V segment lost 3 bases and the J segment 1 base; nucleotides outside the gene matches: 3. This CDR3 region has 15 residues. CDR3 sequence (DNA): TGTGCCAGCTCACCCCCGGACAGGGGGTCCTACGAGCAGTACTTC. It encodes CASSPPDRGSYEQYF.

This clone occurred a few times. The chain couples TRBV3-1 (or the pseudogene TRBV3-2) to TRBJ2-7, with D uncertain. CDR1 is LGHDT, CDR2 YNNKEL, per germline (reference sequence). There are 11 residues in the CDR3. Deletions cut 4 bases from V and 2 bases from J, with 3 bases between. CDR3 amino acids: CASSRTYEQYF. The CDR3 region has the DNA TGTGCCAGCAGCCGTACCTACGAGCAGTACTTC.

The rearrangement uses TRBV19 and TRBJ2-5, with TRBD1 identical over 9 bases. CDR1 is LNHDA and CDR2 is SQIVND in the germline V gene (reference sequence). The V segment lost 1 base and the J segment 7 bases; nucleotides outside the gene matches: 7. This CDR3 spans 15 amino acids. CDR3 amino acids: CASSIAGTGLVTQYF. CDR3 in DNA: TGTGCCAGTAGTATAGCCGGGACAGGGCTGGTGACCCAGTACTTC.

This chain links TRBV15 with TRBJ1-3; D is uncertain. Germline CDR1 and CDR2: LNHNV and YYDKDF (reference sequence). CDR3 size: 15 residues. Trimming left V 0 bases short and J 0 bases short, with 6 bases between. The CDR3 sequence is CATSRDLSSGNTIYF. CDR3 nucleotides: TGTGCCACCAGCAGAGATTTGAGCTCTGGAAACACCATATATTTT.

V and J are TRBV28 and TRBJ2-5, with D tentatively TRBD1 (5 bases). This CDR3 region has 14 residues. V lost 5 bases and J 2 bases, leaving 12 bases between the germline ends. Germline V gene data show CDR1 as MDHEN and CDR2 as SYDVKM. CDR3 coding DNA: TGTGCCAGCAGTCCGGAAGGGGCACAAGAGACCCAGTACTTC. This gives the protein CASSPEGAQETQYF.

V and J are TRBV5-1 and TRBJ1-1, with TRBD1 matching 7 bases. V trimming: 4 bases; J trimming: 1 base; junction bases outside the gene matches: 10. This CDR3 is built from 16 residues. Germline V gene sequence: CDR1 SGHRS, CDR2 YFSETQ. The CDR3 DNA is TGCGCCAGCAGCACTCGACAGGGTGCGTGGAACACTGAAGCTTTCTTT. Protein sequence: CASSTRQGAWNTEAFF.

The CDR3 loop is CASSLEGFTEAFF. The CDR3 bases are TGTGCCAGCAGCTTGGAGGGGTTTACTGAAGCTTTCTTT. The chain combines TRBV5-4 with TRBJ1-1; D is perhaps TRBD1 (5 bases). The V and J ends lost 0 bases and 5 bases respectively, with 8 bases between them. There are 13 residues in the CDR3. Germline CDR1 reads SGHNT; CDR2 reads YYREEE (reference sequence).

This chain connects TRBV5-1 to TRBJ1-3; no reliable D call. The germline V and J ends were trimmed by 7 bases and 4 bases, with 6 bases remaining between them. Germline CDR1 and CDR2: SGHRS and YFSETQ. The CDR3 covers 11 residues. The CDR3 spells CASSPGNTIYF. In DNA form, the CDR3 reads TGCGCCAGCTCCCCGGGAAACACCATATATTTT. The entire variable domain, with the rest obtained from reference TRBV5-1 and TRBJ1-3, is as follows: KAGVTQTPRYLIKTRGQQVTLSCSPISGHRSVSWYQQTPGQGLQFLFEYFSETQRNKGNFPGRFSGRQFSNSRSEMNVSTLELGDSALYLCASSPGNTIYFGEGSWLTVV.

The gene calls are TRBV21-1 and TRBJ2-7; the D call of TRBD1 is as the table states it, not checked on the DNA. TRBV21-1 is a pseudogene. This CDR3 has 18 residues. CDR3 amino acids: CASSKGRGTGILAYEQYF. CDR3 nucleotides: TGTGCCAGCAGCAAAGGAAGGGGGACAGGGATCCTCGCCTACGAGCAGTACTTC.

The J gene is TRBJ2-3, the V gene TRBV28; perhaps TRBD2 as D (5 bases). The V gene lost 5 bases and the J gene lost 6 bases, with 15 bases spanning the gap. This CDR3 has 14 amino acids. The germline CDR1 and CDR2 sequences are MDHEN and SYDVKM. The CDR3 sequence: CASSPLGLGDTQYF. Here the CDR3 DNA reads TGTGCCAGCAGTCCCCTCGGACTCGGGGATACGCAGTATTTT.

The gene calls are TRBV4-1 and TRBJ2-2; 10 bases line up with TRBD2. The junction had 5 bases not matched to a gene; V was cut back by 7 bases and J by 3 bases. Germline CDR1 and CDR2: MGHRA and YSYEKL. The CDR3 has 15 residues. CDR3 sequence reads: CASNVLAGYTGELFF. Here the CDR3 DNA reads TGCGCCAGCAACGTACTAGCGGGGTACACCGGGGAGCTGTTTTTT.

This chain links TRBV28 with TRBJ2-5, with D perhaps matching TRBD2 (5 bases). V was shortened by 4 bases and J by 2 bases, with 5 bases between the two germline ends. The length of the CDR3 is 12 residues. Germline V CDR1 and CDR2: MDHEN, SYDVKM. CDR3 in DNA: TGTGCCAGCAGTTCGGGGCAAGAGACCCAGTACTTC. This codes for CASSSGQETQYF.

The chain links TRBV5-4 to TRBJ2-2; no clear D. This CDR3 region has 13 residues. The V gene's germline CDR1 is SGHNT and CDR2 YYREEE (reference sequence). V was trimmed by 0 bases and J by 4 bases, leaving 4 bases between them. CDR3 sequence reads: CASSLVLTGELFF. The CDR3 DNA sequence: TGTGCCAGCAGCTTGGTCCTCACCGGGGAGCTGTTTTTT.

The rearrangement uses TRBV30 and TRBJ2-2, with D possibly being TRBD1 (6 bases). Between the trimmed V and J ends, which lost 4 bases and 3 bases, there was a span of 18 bases. Germline CDR1 and CDR2: GTSNPN and SVGIG (reference sequence). This CDR3 spans 16 amino acids. CDR3 in amino acids: CAWKGVMWGDTGELFF. In DNA, the CDR3 is TGTGCCTGGAAGGGGGTTATGTGGGGAGACACCGGGGAGCTGTTTTTT.

Note on this clone: The junction departs from the called germline gene at one end, perhaps through a read error. The chain couples TRBV9 to TRBJ2-1; 7 nucleotides align to TRBD2. Germline-derived CDR1 and CDR2 are SGDLS and YYNGEE. This CDR3 is built from 18 residues. CDR3 coding DNA: TGTGCCGGCAGCGCCCATTCAGCGGGACCCTACTCCTACAATGAGCAGTTCTTC. Amino acid sequence: CAGSAHSAGPYSYNEQFF.

The chain uses TRBV5-3 and TRBJ1-2; a possible D gene is TRBD1 (5 bases). TRBV5-3 is marked as an open reading frame, function uncertain. The CDR3 runs 18 residues. V lost 0 bases to trimming and J lost 1 base, with 19 bases between them. CDR3 nucleotide sequence: TGTGCCAGAAGCTTGGCAGGGTCAGGGAATTGGGATAACTATGGCTACACCTTC. Its protein is CARSLAGSGNWDNYGYTF.

This clone appeared a few times. The V and J genes are TRBV5-1 and TRBJ2-7; D is possibly TRBD2 (6 bases). The V end lost 1 base, the J end lost 3 bases, and 11 bases lay between the germline ends. From germline, CDR1 is SGHRS and CDR2 YFSETQ. This CDR3 comprises 14 residues. CDR3 region: CASSLSGDNYEQYF. For the CDR3, the DNA is TGCGCCAGCAGCTTGTCGGGGGATAACTACGAGCAGTACTTC.

The chain joins TRBV2 to TRBJ2-5; D not resolved. The V gene's germline CDR1 is SNHLY and CDR2 FYNNEI. V was clipped by 5 bases and J by 6 bases, with 16 bases between them. The CDR3 spans 14 residues. CDR3 loop: CASSPILGPKTQYF. CDR3 coding DNA: TGTGCCAGCAGTCCGATTCTAGGCCCCAAGACCCAGTACTTC.

The chain is built from TRBV5-6 and TRBJ2-2, with unresolved D. This CDR3 is 13 amino acids long. Germline values: CDR1 SGHDT, CDR2 YYEEEE. With 2 bases removed from V and 5 bases from J, the gap between germline ends came to 7 bases. CDR3 region: CASSFSWTGELFF. CDR3 DNA sequence: TGTGCCAGCAGCTTTAGTTGGACCGGGGAGCTGTTTTTT.

The V gene is TRBV5-4, the J gene TRBJ2-5; 10 bases are shared with TRBD2. Germline CDR1 is SGHNT and CDR2 is YYREEE (reference sequence). The CDR3 totals 16 residues. The J segment lost 4 bases and the V segment lost 0 bases, leaving 6 bases of the junction unmatched. CDR3 DNA sequence: TGTGCCAGCAGCTTGGATTTTCTAGCGGGAGCAGAGACCCAGTACTTC. Protein sequence: CASSLDFLAGAETQYF. Looking up the rest from reference TRBV5-4 and TRBJ2-5 gives the full variable domain: ETGVTQSPTHLIKTRGQQVTLRCSSQSGHNTVSWYQQALGQGPQFIFQYYREEENGRGNFPPRFSGLQFPNYSSELNVNALELDDSALYLCASSLDFLAGAETQYFGPGTRLLVL.

J is TRBJ1-6 and V is TRBV11-2; TRBD1 aligns across 10 bases. There are 16 residues in the CDR3. Per the germline V gene, CDR1 is SGHAT and CDR2 is FQNNGV. The trim removed 3 bases at V and 9 bases at J, leaving 8 bases unmatched. As DNA, the CDR3 is TGTGCCAGCAGCTTTTCTAGAGGGACAGGGGTTTCACCCCTCCACTTT. Amino acids: CASSFSRGTGVSPLHF.

The rearrangement links TRBV6-5 to TRBJ2-4, with 9 bases matching TRBD1. CDR3 length: 15 residues. CDR1 is MNHEY and CDR2 is SVGAGI in the germline V gene. J gave up 7 bases and V 6 bases, and 10 bases lay outside the gene matches. The CDR3 region is CASSDFRQGVNIQYF. For the CDR3, the DNA is TGTGCCAGCAGCGACTTCAGACAGGGGGTTAACATTCAGTACTTC.

The rearrangement links TRBV24-1 to TRBJ2-7; 10 bases match TRBD1. This CDR3 contains 14 residues. V was pared by 8 bases and J by 3 bases, with 6 bases of the junction left unmatched. Germline values: CDR1 KGHDR, CDR2 SFDVKD. The CDR3 DNA is TGTGCCACCAAAAGGGACAGGGGTCACTACGAGCAGTACTTC. It encodes CATKRDRGHYEQYF.